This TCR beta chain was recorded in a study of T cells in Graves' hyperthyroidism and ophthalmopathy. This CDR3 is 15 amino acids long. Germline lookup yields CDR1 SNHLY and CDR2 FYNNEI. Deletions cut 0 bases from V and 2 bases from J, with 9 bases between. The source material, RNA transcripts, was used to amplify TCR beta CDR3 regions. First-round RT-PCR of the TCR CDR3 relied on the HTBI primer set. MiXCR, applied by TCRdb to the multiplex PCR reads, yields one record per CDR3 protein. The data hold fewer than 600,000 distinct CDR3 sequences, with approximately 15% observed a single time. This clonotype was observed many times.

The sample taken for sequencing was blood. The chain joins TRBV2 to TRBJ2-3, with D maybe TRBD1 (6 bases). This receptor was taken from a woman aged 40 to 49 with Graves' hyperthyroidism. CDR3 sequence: CASSEAWGHTDTQYF. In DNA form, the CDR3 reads TGTGCCAGCAGTGAAGCGTGGGGGCACACAGATACGCAGTATTTT.